The T cell receptor (beta chain) under discussion was sequenced for a study of metastatic and nonmetastatic thyroid tumors (TCRdb year 2020). For the study in its entirety: The researchers compared repertoires between peripheral blood samples and tumor or nodule tissue samples from patients with malignant or benign thyroid disease. Study-wide conclusions, independent of this receptor: In both blood and tumor samples, malignant tumors were reported to have significantly higher TCR beta diversity than benign nodules.

No treatment had been received by any patient before thyroid surgery. Patient clinical samples collected from about 2011 to 2018 were retrospectively analysed using T-cell receptor beta sequencing. Taken from cysteine to phenylalanine, the CDR3 has 12 residues. Only CDR3 DNA remains: 36 bases, in frame from the first base. CDR1 and CDR2, looked up from the germline V gene, are MNHNS and SASEGT. A word on this clone: Which antigen it targets is not known. Mismatch with germline at one junction end may stem from a read error.

Library method: PCR. The sequencing machine was an Illumina HiSeq 4000. High-throughput sequencing was used to profile the CDR3 region of the TCR beta-chain in every patient. The study's own analysis went as follows. The researchers built a classifier to tell apart papillary thyroid cancer patients with distant metastasis, based on CDR3 differences among clinicopathological groups. Repertoire diversity was assessed with the Shannon index, and tumor-blood repertoire similarity with the Morisita-Horn index. Using fastp at Q25 and MiXCR, TCRdb reprocessed the public reads and kept productive beta chains. TCRdb, not the original authors, processed these V and J calls. For this sample the table gives approximately 17,000 clones, of which around 25% were detected only once. The ten largest clones capture approximately 15% of the sample.

The sequence derives from a female donor with papillary thyroid cancer or a benign thyroid nodule (not recorded which). Some clones in this sample may be carry-over from other donors' samples. This chain joins TRBV6-1 to TRBJ2-7, with the D gene too uncertain to name. Sequences were obtained from adjacent normal tissue. Here the CDR3 is given as CASNSRVFQFVF. The nucleotide sequence is TGTGCCAGCAACAGTAGGGTGTTTCAGTTCGTCTTC.